This TCR beta chain was identified in a study of T cells expressing NK-cell markers. Study in general: Sorted T-cell subsets CD3+CD56+NKG2C+, CD3+CD56+NKG2C- and CD3+CD56-NKG2C+ were TCR beta-sequenced.

Scientists made TCR beta cDNA using 5'RACE template switching with UMIs. After re-calling the 5' RACE reads, TCRdb lists one entry per CDR3 protein, DNA absent. This sample's table has about 440,000 distinct CDR3 sequences. Study-wide points: More than 5 donors carried dominant NKG2C+ clonotypes that made up roughly 1.0-7.0% of their CD8+ T cells. The study found these clonotypes also leading the CD3+CD56-NKG2C+ fraction in a few donors.

CDR3 length equals 13 residues. The V gene's germline CDR1 is LGHNA and CDR2 YSLEER. On this clonotype itself: Its antigen is currently unknown.

Source material: blood T cells: a sorted CD56 or NKG2C T cell subset, CD4+ or CD8+ T cells, or bulk PBMC T cells (not recorded which). This chain joins TRBV4-3 and TRBJ2-2; the D call from TCRdb, TRBD1, cannot be confirmed without DNA. The clonotype was recovered from a woman aged 18-70 years in good health. The CDR3 spells CASSQTGAGELFF.